The 30 T cell receptor beta chains presented below share a single source sample, sequenced in a study of cytomegalovirus exposure and HLA in healthy donors. Vbeta (60) and Jbeta (13) primers were used in the PCR. Only in-frame clones appear in the TCRdb table, and some are missing; sequencing was by immunoSEQ multiplex PCR. In the table there are about 120,000 clones, over 9.5% of which are singletons. Sequences were obtained from PBMCs. The receptors were sampled from a young woman in good health and CMV-seropositive.

The V call is TRBV7-2, the J call TRBJ1-5; 7 bases match TRBD1. V trimming: 1 base; J trimming: 6 bases; junction bases outside the gene matches: 3. The germline V gene encodes CDR1 SGHTA and CDR2 FQGNSA. The CDR3 runs 14 residues. The CDR3 DNA sequence: TGTGCCAGCAGCTTAGTTCAGGGGGGTCAGCCCCAGCATTTT. This codes for CASSLVQGGQPQHF.

In this sample, this clone turned up a few times. This sequence joins TRBV30 and TRBJ1-1; D is ambiguous. This CDR3 comprises 12 residues. CDR1 is GTSNPN and CDR2 is SVGIG in the germline V gene (reference sequence). Deletions cut 4 bases from V and 1 base from J, with 7 bases between. CDR3 region: CAWTAGNTEAFF. For the CDR3, the DNA is TGTGCCTGGACAGCAGGGAACACTGAAGCTTTCTTT.

Only a few counts were recorded for this clone. The V and J genes are TRBV28 and TRBJ2-5; D not resolved. V was pared by 5 bases and J by 5 bases, with 18 bases between. The CDR3 sequence is 15 residues long. Germline V gene lookup returns CDR1 MDHEN and CDR2 SYDVKM. The CDR3 nucleotides read TGTGCCAGCAGTCTGCCGAGTCCGTCGCGGGAGACCCAGTACTTC. It translates to CASSLPSPSRETQYF.

This clone was observed a few times. The V gene is TRBV6-9, the J gene TRBJ2-2; possibly TRBD2 for D (5 bases). Germline V lookup: CDR1 MNHGY, CDR2 SVAAGI. The length of the CDR3 is 14 residues. Trimming took off 10 bases at V and 4 bases at J, with 16 bases between the two ends. CDR3 sequence: CANRTEDGTGELFF. CDR3 coding DNA: TGTGCCAATCGGACGGAGGACGGCACCGGGGAGCTGTTTTTT.

The CDR3 loop reads CASSRTGTADGYTF. The CDR3 region has the DNA TGCGCCAGCAGCCGGACAGGAACGGCCGATGGCTACACCTTC. The rearrangement uses TRBV5-1 and TRBJ1-2; 7 bases match TRBD1. V dropped 4 bases and J dropped 6; count of bases not matched to a gene: 9. Germline V gene data show CDR1 as SGHRS and CDR2 as YFSETQ. This CDR3 comprises 14 residues.

This chain connects TRBV7-9 to TRBJ1-2, with D perhaps matching TRBD1 (5 bases). Between the trimmed V and J ends, which lost 1 base and 6 bases, there was a span of 9 bases. The CDR3 contains 13 residues. CDR1 and CDR2 (germline): SEHNR, FQNEAQ (reference sequence). The CDR3 DNA is TGTGCCAGCAGCTTAGTAGGAGGGGATGGCTACACCTTC. This sequence encodes CASSLVGGDGYTF.

The rearrangement links TRBV5-1 to TRBJ2-7; TRBD2 matches at 7 bases. The CDR3 runs to 15 residues. Germline CDR1 reads SGHRS; CDR2 reads YFSETQ. J lost 3 bases, V lost 2 bases, and 8 bases had no gene match. CDR3 bases: TGCGCCAGCAGCTTCAGTGGGGCTAGCGGCTACGAGCAGTACTTC. Translation gives CASSFSGASGYEQYF.

The chain recombines TRBV10-3 with TRBJ2-1, with TRBD2 matching over 7 bases. The CDR3 covers 15 residues. CDR1 ENHRY and CDR2 SYGVKD come from the germline V gene. The V and J ends lost 11 bases and 7 bases, in that order; junction bases with no gene match: 17. The CDR3 spells CAGGAASGDTNEQFF. CDR3 sequence (DNA): TGTGCCGGGGGAGCAGCTAGCGGAGACACTAATGAGCAGTTCTTC.

The sample holds a few counts of this clone. The chain links TRBV2 to TRBJ2-6; a weak D match, TRBD1 (5 bases). The germline V gene has CDR1 SNHLY and CDR2 FYNNEI. The ends were cut back, 8 bases at V and 4 bases at J, with 15 bases in the middle. The CDR3 is 15 amino acids. CDR3 DNA: TGTGCCAGCCTCGGTGGGGCGCCAGGGGCCAACGTCCTGACTTTC. Amino acids: CASLGGAPGANVLTF.

The table lists this clone with a few counts. The DNA of the CDR3 is TGTGCCAGCAGCTTGGGCCACGGCTCCTACAATGAGCAGTTCTTC. It is translated as CASSLGHGSYNEQFF. The V gene is TRBV5-4, the J gene TRBJ2-1; D gene unclear. The germline CDR1 and CDR2 sequences are SGHNT and YYREEE (reference sequence). The CDR3 consists of 15 residues. Trimming pared 0 bases from V and 0 bases from J, leaving 7 bases between.

J is TRBJ1-1 and V is TRBV7-3, with D maybe TRBD1 (5 bases). With 5 bases removed from V and 3 bases from J, the gap between germline ends came to 16 bases. CDR1 SGHTA and CDR2 FQGTGA come from the germline V gene. The CDR3 spans 15 residues. The CDR3 coding sequence is TGTGCCAGCAGCCCACGGGGGATTTGGGACACTGAAGCTTTCTTT. It is translated as CASSPRGIWDTEAFF. The full variable domain, its missing parts supplied by reference TRBV7-3 and TRBJ1-1, is GAGVSQTPSNKVTEKGKYVELRCDPISGHTALYWYRQSLGQGPEFLIYFQGTGAADDSGLPNDRFFAVRPEGSVSTLKIQRTERGDSAVYLCASSPRGIWDTEAFFGQGTRLTVV.

The table lists this clone with a few counts. V usage is TRBV5-5 and J usage is TRBJ1-2; a possible D gene is TRBD1 (5 bases). V was trimmed by 4 bases and J by 1 base, leaving 14 bases between them. This CDR3 is 15 amino acids long. Germline V gene sequence: CDR1 SGHKS, CDR2 YYEKEE (reference sequence). The CDR3, as DNA: TGTGCCAGCAGCCCCCAGGGCAGTTTTAACTATGGCTACACCTTC. It encodes CASSPQGSFNYGYTF. Supplemented by reference TRBV5-5 and TRBJ1-2, the full variable domain reads DAGVTQSPTHLIKTRGQQVTLRCSPISGHKSVSWYQQVLGQGPQFIFQYYEKEERGRGNFPDRFSARQFPNYSSELNVNALLLGDSALYLCASSPQGSFNYGYTFGSGTRLTVV.

V and J are TRBV12-5 and TRBJ2-5; 12 nucleotides match TRBD2. Germline CDR1 and CDR2: LGHNT and FRNRAP. CDR3 size: 15 residues. With 4 bases clipped from V and 4 bases from J, the junction kept 4 bases outside the gene matches. For the CDR3, the DNA is TGTGCTAGTGGTTCCCGACTAGCGGGAGTAGAGACCCAGTACTTC. Its translation: CASGSRLAGVETQYF.

This clone has only a few counts. J is TRBJ1-1 and V is TRBV19, with D uncertain. The CDR3 sequence is 14 residues long. The V gene's germline CDR1 is LNHDA and CDR2 SQIVND (reference sequence). V lost 1 base and J 4 bases, leaving 10 bases between the germline ends. CDR3 in amino acids: CASSIVGGGTEAFF. Here the CDR3 DNA reads TGTGCCAGTAGTATAGTTGGAGGCGGCACTGAAGCTTTCTTT.

The CDR3 coding sequence is TGCGCCAGCAGCTTGGATTACAGATCCGGGGCCCAGTACTTC. This codes for CASSLDYRSGAQYF. The rearrangement uses TRBV5-1 and TRBJ2-5, with D perhaps matching TRBD2 (5 bases). The CDR3 is 14 amino acids. Deletions cut 0 bases from V and 9 bases from J, with 15 bases between. Germline CDR1 and CDR2: SGHRS and YFSETQ. Complete variable domain (other parts from reference TRBV5-1 and TRBJ2-5): KAGVTQTPRYLIKTRGQQVTLSCSPISGHRSVSWYQQTPGQGLQFLFEYFSETQRNKGNFPGRFSGRQFSNSRSEMNVSTLELGDSALYLCASSLDYRSGAQYFGPGTRLLVL.

This clone turned up a few times. This sequence joins TRBV29-1 and TRBJ2-1; possible D gene TRBD1, 5 bases. The CDR3 length is 13 residues. V gave up 3 bases and J gave up 6 bases, with 12 bases separating them. Germline CDR1 SQVTM, CDR2 ANQGSEA. The CDR3 DNA is TGCAGCGTTGACAGGGCCACCGGCAATGAGCAGTTCTTC. Residues: CSVDRATGNEQFF.

The chain carries TRBV2 and TRBJ2-5, with 8 bases identical to TRBD1. This CDR3 spans 12 amino acids. Trimming cost V 6 bases and J 7 bases; bases outside gene matches: 4. The V gene's germline CDR1 is SNHLY and CDR2 FYNNEI. CDR3: CASRDRAGTQYF. The CDR3 DNA reads as TGTGCCAGCAGGGACAGGGCCGGGACCCAGTACTTC. The entire variable domain, with the rest obtained from reference TRBV2 and TRBJ2-5, is as follows: EPEVTQTPSHQVTQMGQEVILRCVPISNHLYFYWYRQILGQKVEFLVSFYNNEISEKSEIFDDQFSVERPDGSNFTLKIRSTKLEDSAMYFCASRDRAGTQYFGPGTRLLVL.

The J gene is TRBJ2-3, the V gene TRBV5-6; TRBD1 is a possible D gene (6 bases). Deletions cut 7 bases from V and 5 bases from J, with 14 bases between. The length of the CDR3 is 13 residues. The V gene's germline CDR1 is SGHDT and CDR2 YYEEEE. CDR3 sequence (DNA): TGTGCCAGCGGGGGCGGGTGGGGAGATACGCAGTATTTT. This encodes CASGGGWGDTQYF.

This clone has only a few counts. This chain uses TRBV10-3 with TRBJ2-3; D not resolved. CDR3 length equals 11 residues. Germline V CDR1 and CDR2: ENHRY, SYGVKD. The V end lost 8 bases, the J end lost 5 bases, and 8 bases lay between the germline ends. The CDR3 is CAISTGDTQYF. In nucleotides, the CDR3 is TGTGCCATCTCTACGGGAGATACGCAGTATTTT.

This clone was seen more than once but under ten times. CDR3 DNA sequence: TGTGCCAGCACTTCTAGCGGGACCTACGAGCAGTACTTC. It encodes CASTSSGTYEQYF. This chain links TRBV6-6 with TRBJ2-7; 9 nucleotides agree with TRBD2. The V gene's germline CDR1 is MNHNY and CDR2 SVGAGI (reference sequence). The CDR3 sequence is 13 residues long. The J segment lost 2 bases and the V segment lost 7 bases, leaving 3 bases of the junction unmatched.

This clone has a handful of counts. V is TRBV29-1 and J is TRBJ2-7; 7 bases map to TRBD2. Germline V gene lookup returns CDR1 SQVTM and CDR2 ANQGSEA. The J segment lost 5 bases and the V segment lost 6 bases, leaving 7 bases of the junction unmatched. The CDR3 spans 12 residues. The CDR3 reads CSVMQGGDEQYF. The DNA of the CDR3 is TGCAGCGTCATGCAGGGAGGGGACGAGCAGTACTTC.

This clone occurred a few times. The chain employs TRBV6-4 and TRBJ1-5; D is unresolved. Between the trimmed V and J ends, which lost 3 bases and 5 bases, there was a span of 11 bases. Per germline, CDR1 MRHNA and CDR2 SNTAGT. The CDR3 length is 14 residues. The CDR3 loop reads CASSEGPAHQPQHF. The DNA for the CDR3 is TGTGCCAGCAGTGAGGGCCCAGCCCATCAGCCCCAGCATTTT.

This clone has only a few counts. The chain carries TRBV4-1 and TRBJ2-5, with a weak D call TRBD2 (5 bases). Germline loops: CDR1 MGHRA, CDR2 YSYEKL. This CDR3 has 14 residues. The germline V and J ends were trimmed by 5 bases and 2 bases, with 12 bases remaining between them. The CDR3 protein is CASSIGLVQETQYF. CDR3 coding DNA: TGCGCCAGCAGCATTGGACTGGTACAAGAGACCCAGTACTTC.

Only a few counts were recorded for this clone. V is TRBV6-1 and J is TRBJ1-1; D gene uncertain. There are 13 residues in the CDR3. The V and J ends lost 3 bases and 6 bases respectively, with 11 bases between them. CDR1 and CDR2 (germline): MNHNS, SASEGT. CDR3 sequence reads: CASSDLLEAEAFF. DNA of the CDR3: TGTGCCAGCAGTGATTTGTTGGAGGCTGAAGCTTTCTTT.

This clone turned up a few times. The rearrangement links TRBV7-8 to TRBJ2-3; 10 bases are a match to TRBD2. V shed 1 base, J shed 3 bases, and the junction held 4 bases outside the gene matches. The CDR3 is 16 residues long. The V gene's germline CDR1 is SGHVS and CDR2 FQNEAQ. The CDR3 DNA follows: TGTGCCAGCAGCTTAGGGACTAGCGGCATAACAGATACGCAGTATTTT. This sequence encodes CASSLGTSGITDTQYF.

This chain connects TRBV30 to TRBJ2-7; 8 bases align to TRBD1. V dropped 3 bases and J dropped 3; count of bases not matched to a gene: 7. The CDR3 has 14 residues. Germline CDR1 and CDR2: GTSNPN and SVGIG (reference sequence). In nucleotides, the CDR3 is TGTGCCTGGAGAGCCGGGACAGGACTCTACGAGCAGTACTTC. Translation gives CAWRAGTGLYEQYF.

There are a few counts of this clone. This rearrangement joins TRBV6-5 to TRBJ2-1; D not certain. Germline CDR1 and CDR2: MNHEY and SVGAGI. CDR3 length: 13 amino acids. V was shortened by 7 bases and J by 7 bases, with 14 bases between the two germline ends. CDR3 bases: TGTGCCAGCACTTTTGGGCGAAGTAATGAGCAGTTCTTC. This sequence encodes CASTFGRSNEQFF.

This clone was counted a few times. V and J are TRBV5-8 and TRBJ2-7, with 8 bases lining up with TRBD2. Losses at the gene ends were 0 bases for V and 0 bases for J; bases not matched to a gene: 2. In germline, CDR1 is SGHTS, CDR2 YDEGEE. The CDR3 loop spans 15 amino acids. CDR3 protein: CASSLVSGSSYEQYF. CDR3 sequence (DNA): TGTGCCAGCAGCTTGGTGAGCGGGAGCTCCTACGAGCAGTACTTC.

This clone was observed a few times. V usage is TRBV29-1 and J usage is TRBJ2-1, with TRBD2 matching 11 bases. V was pared by 7 bases and J by 0 bases, with 11 bases of the junction left unmatched. CDR1 is SQVTM and CDR2 is ANQGSEA in the germline V gene. The CDR3 runs to 17 residues. This chain's CDR3 is CSAPTSGNIVSYNEQFF. CDR3 DNA sequence: TGCAGCGCCCCGACTAGCGGGAATATAGTCTCCTACAATGAGCAGTTCTTC.

The rearrangement uses TRBV6-6 and TRBJ2-1; D is possibly TRBD2 (5 bases). Germline V gene sequence: CDR1 MNHNY, CDR2 SVGAGI (reference sequence). The CDR3 contains 12 residues. Between the trimmed V and J ends, which lost 4 bases and 8 bases, there was a span of 9 bases. The CDR3 DNA reads as TGTGCCAGCAGTTCCGGGGTGGATGAGCAGTTCTTC. Translation: CASSSGVDEQFF.